The present T cell receptor beta chain was sequenced within a study of blood T cell repertoires in COVID-19. Here immunoSEQ multiplex PCR was the method, and the copy in TCRdb shows in-frame clones only, minus some. Of tens of thousands of clones listed, about 85% are singletons. The CDR3 spans 15 residues. The J segment lost 4 bases and the V segment lost 1 base, leaving 3 bases of the junction unmatched. CDR1 is KGHDR and CDR2 is SFDVKD in the germline V gene. This clone showed up just once. This chain joins TRBV24-1 and TRBJ1-2; 9 bases are shared with TRBD1. The sequencing sample was made of peripheral blood. The sequence derives from a man older than 75 with acute or convalescent COVID-19. The CDR3 region is CATSDLGQGPYGYTF. The CDR3 nucleotides are TGTGCCACCAGTGATTTAGGACAGGGGCCCTATGGCTACACCTTC.